This is a list of T cell receptor beta chains from one sample in a study of cytomegalovirus exposure and HLA in healthy donors. The protocol was immunoSEQ multiplex PCR, while the TCRdb copy is restricted to in-frame clones and leaves out a portion. The profile shows 150,000 to 200,000 clones, approximately 80% of them singletons. Sequencing input: PBMCs. These receptors all stem from a man aged 18 to 30 in good health and CMV-seronegative. The CDR3 runs from the conserved cysteine through the conserved F or W. A D gene is named only where the DNA matches it firmly. Some rows mark clone size as missing; the rest say once, few, many or name a class of expanded clone.

size	length	V	D	J	DNA	CDR3
NA	13	TRBV29-1	NA	TRBJ1-3	TGCAGCGTTGTAGGGGGCTCTGGAAACACCATATATTTT	CSVVGGSGNTIYF
NA	14	TRBV15	TRBD1	TRBJ1-5	TGTGCCACCAGTAGGACAGGGTCGGACCAGCCCCAGCATTTT	CATSRTGSDQPQHF
NA	15	TRBV7-3	NA	TRBJ2-7	TGTGCCAGCAGCCTTAGTGCGGAAAAAACCTACGAGCAGTACTTC	CASSLSAEKTYEQYF
few	15	TRBV6-5	TRBD1	TRBJ2-7	TGTGCCAGCAGATACCGGGACAGGGACTCCTACGAGCAGTACTTC	CASRYRDRDSYEQYF
NA	13	TRBV10-2	NA	TRBJ2-5	TGCGCCAGCAGGCAGGGGGGACGAGAGACCCAGTACTTC	CASRQGGRETQYF
NA	13	TRBV4-1	TRBD2	TRBJ2-1	TGCGCCAGCAGCCAGGGACTAGTCAATGAGCAGTTCTTC	CASSQGLVNEQFF
NA	12	TRBV6-5	TRBD2	TRBJ2-7	TGTGCCAGCATGGGAGGGGCATACGAGCAGTACTTC	CASMGGAYEQYF
once	16	TRBV28	TRBD2	TRBJ2-1	TGTGCCAGCAGTCCGAGAAGCGGGAGCTCCTACAATGAGCAGTTCTTC	CASSPRSGSSYNEQFF
NA	18	TRBV4-3	NA	TRBJ2-3	TGCGCCAGCAGCCAAGATCTGGTGTTGGCTAGCATTACAGATACGCAGTATTTT	CASSQDLVLASITDTQYF
once	12	TRBV6-5	NA	TRBJ1-1	TGTGCCAGCAGTTACTGGGGAGAGGAAGCTTTCTTT	CASSYWGEEAFF
NA	15	TRBV7-9	NA	TRBJ1-2	TGTGCCAGCACCTTAGGAAGCGAGGGGGTAAGGGGCTACACCTTC	CASTLGSEGVRGYTF
NA	12	TRBV27	NA	TRBJ1-2	TGTGCCAGCGGCACACCGCAGGGAAGCTACACCTTC	CASGTPQGSYTF
NA	14	TRBV5-6	TRBD2	TRBJ2-1	TGTGCCAGCAGCTTTGTCCTAGCGGGGGTTCAGCAGTTCTTC	CASSFVLAGVQQFF
NA	16	TRBV11-1	NA	TRBJ1-5	TGTGCCAGCAGCCTCCGATGGAGGGAAAGGGGTCAGCCCCAGCATTTT	CASSLRWRERGQPQHF
NA	14	TRBV19	TRBD1	TRBJ2-7	TGTGCCAGTAGTATGGGACAGGGGGCGGAGGAGCAGTACTTC	CASSMGQGAEEQYF
NA	13	TRBV2	NA	TRBJ1-1	TGTGCCAGCAGTACAGAGAAGAACACTGAAGCTTTCTTT	CASSTEKNTEAFF
NA	14	TRBV5-4	NA	TRBJ1-1	TGTGCCAGCAGCTTACAGGGCCCGAACACTGAAGCTTTCTTT	CASSLQGPNTEAFF
once	14	TRBV11-2	NA	TRBJ2-2	TGTGCCAGCAGCCGGATCGGGTCCACCGGGGAGCTGTTTTTT	CASSRIGSTGELFF
few	17	TRBV4-3	TRBD2	TRBJ2-7	TGCGCCAGCAGCCTCGGGACTAGCGGGAGTTTGACCTACGAGCAGTACTTC	CASSLGTSGSLTYEQYF
once	14	TRBV7-9	TRBD1	TRBJ2-5	TGTGCCAGCAGCTTAGACAGGGGGCAGGAGACCCAGTACTTC	CASSLDRGQETQYF
NA	15	TRBV14	TRBD1	TRBJ2-7	TGTGCCAGCAGCCAATACGACAGGGTTGTAGGTGAGCAGTACTTC	CASSQYDRVVGEQYF
NA	15	TRBV2	TRBD2	TRBJ2-5	TGTGCCAGCAGGAGGGAAGCGGGGGGTGGTGAGACCCAGTACTTC	CASRREAGGGETQYF
NA	20	TRBV14	TRBD1	TRBJ2-6	TGTGCCAGCAGCCAAGTTGCCCTGATGACAGGGGCCCCTGGGGCCAACGTCCTGACTTTC	CASSQVALMTGAPGANVLTF
NA	15	TRBV10-3	TRBD1	TRBJ1-5	TGTGCCATCAAGGCCGGGACAGGGGGCGATCAGCCCCAGCATTTT	CAIKAGTGGDQPQHF
NA	16	TRBV10-1	TRBD1	TRBJ1-1	TGCGCCAGCAGTGAGTCTGGGACAGGGGAGAACACTGAAGCTTTCTTT	CASSESGTGENTEAFF
NA	15	TRBV28	TRBD2	TRBJ2-3	TGTGCCAGCACCTACTCTAGCGGAGTCACAGATACGCAGTATTTT	CASTYSSGVTDTQYF
NA	15	TRBV6-5	NA	TRBJ2-3	TGTGCCAGCAGTTACTCGCCAGGGAGCACAGATACGCAGTATTTT	CASSYSPGSTDTQYF
NA	16	TRBV4-3	TRBD2	TRBJ2-1	TGCGCCAGCAGCCAAGATTCAAGCGGGAGTTACAATGAGCAGTTCTTC	CASSQDSSGSYNEQFF
few	15	TRBV6-5	NA	TRBJ1-6	TGTGCCAGCAGTTATGGGGCAGGGGTAAACTCACCCCTCCACTTT	CASSYGAGVNSPLHF
NA	15	TRBV7-9	NA	TRBJ1-5	TGTGCCAGCAGCCCCTTACAGGATAGCAATCAGCCCCAGCATTTT	CASSPLQDSNQPQHF
once	16	TRBV28	NA	TRBJ2-4	TGTGCCAGCAGTATATGGATAGCCCCCGGGGAAAACATTCAGTACTTC	CASSIWIAPGENIQYF
NA	16	TRBV29-1	TRBD2	TRBJ2-1	TGCAGCGTTGAGCGAGAGGACGGGAGGGCGTACAATGAGCAGTTCTTC	CSVEREDGRAYNEQFF
NA	15	TRBV7-9	TRBD1	TRBJ1-2	TGTTCCAGCAGCTTAGGACAGGGGGCTTTGGATGGCTACACCTTC	CSSSLGQGALDGYTF
NA	17	TRBV12-5	TRBD1	TRBJ2-7	TGTGCTAGTGGTTCCCCTCTGACCGGGACAGGGGCTTACGAGCAGTACTTC	CASGSPLTGTGAYEQYF
NA	13	TRBV6-5	NA	TRBJ1-1	TGTGCCAGCAGTCTTGGACGGGGGGCTGAAGCTTTCTTT	CASSLGRGAEAFF
NA	18	TRBV28	NA	TRBJ2-2	TGTGCCAGCAGGGCTGGGCGGGCGGGGAGCCCTAACACCGGGGAGCTGTTTTTT	CASRAGRAGSPNTGELFF
NA	15	TRBV5-1	TRBD1	TRBJ1-2	TGCGCCAGCAGCTCTGGGACAGGGGGTAACTATGGCTACACCTTC	CASSSGTGGNYGYTF
NA	13	TRBV15	TRBD2	TRBJ2-1	TGTGCCACCCGGGGGGGCGGTTACAATGAGCAGTTCTTC	CATRGGGYNEQFF
NA	13	TRBV7-7	TRBD1	TRBJ2-7	TGTGCTAGCAGCTTAGGGACAGGGGCCGAGCAGTACTTC	CASSLGTGAEQYF
NA	12	TRBV29-1	TRBD1	TRBJ1-1	TGCAGCGTTAGGACAGGGCGCACTGAAGCTTTCTTT	CSVRTGRTEAFF
NA	16	TRBV7-2	TRBD2	TRBJ2-7	TGTGCCAGCAGCGGGATTCGGGGGACTAGCGGTGACGAGCAGTACTTC	CASSGIRGTSGDEQYF